This T cell receptor beta chain appears in the sequencing data of a study of HIV-infected children after antiretroviral therapy interruption. Study-level points and caveats: Some non-naive CD45RA+ T cells might be present among sorted naive cells.

The CDR3 consists of 13 residues. V shed 4 bases and J 7 bases; nucleotides not matched to a gene: 1. A 3' RACE protocol on RNA, with unique molecular identifiers, produced the TCR library. Via MiXCR, TCRdb re-called the 3' RACE reads, giving one row per CDR3 protein. The sample has 45,000 to 50,000 distinct CDR3 sequences; 4.3% are singletons. This clonotype occurred many times. What it recognizes is unknown. Treatment denoted: PENTA 11 planned treatment interruption arm or continuous ART arm. From thawed PBMCs, naive CD4+ CD45RA+ CD45RO- T cells were sorted. The receptor comes from a pool of human donors with HIV. V gene TRBV12-3 or TRBV12-4 combines with J gene TRBJ1-6, with TRBD1 matching 7 bases. Material: CD45RA+ CD4+ T cells from PBMCs, pooled from several time points, obtained from a donor given antiretroviral therapy, either interrupted or continuous. Subset meaning: naive CD4+ CD45RA+ CD45RO- T cells. In DNA, the CDR3 is TGTGCCAGCAGTTGGGGACAGAATTCACCCCTCCACTTT. Amino acid sequence: CASSWGQNSPLHF.